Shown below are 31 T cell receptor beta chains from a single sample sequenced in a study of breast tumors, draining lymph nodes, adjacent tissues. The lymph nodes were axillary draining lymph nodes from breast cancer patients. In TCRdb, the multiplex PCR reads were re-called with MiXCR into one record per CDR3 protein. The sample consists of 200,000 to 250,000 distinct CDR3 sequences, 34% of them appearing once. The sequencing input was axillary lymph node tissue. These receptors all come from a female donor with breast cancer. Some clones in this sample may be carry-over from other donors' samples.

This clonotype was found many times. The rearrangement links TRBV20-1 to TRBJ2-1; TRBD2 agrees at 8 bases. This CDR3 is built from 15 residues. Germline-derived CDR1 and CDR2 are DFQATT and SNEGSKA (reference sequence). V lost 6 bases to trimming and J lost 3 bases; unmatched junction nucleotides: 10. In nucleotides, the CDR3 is TGCAGTGCCAATCCGACTAGCGAGGACTACAATGAGCAGTTCTTC. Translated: CSANPTSEDYNEQFF.

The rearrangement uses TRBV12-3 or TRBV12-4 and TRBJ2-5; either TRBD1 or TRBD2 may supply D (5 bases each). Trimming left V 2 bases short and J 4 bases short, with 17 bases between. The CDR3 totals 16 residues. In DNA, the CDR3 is TGTGCCAGCAGTTTATGGCAGGGAGTACCGGGAGAGACCCAGTACTTC. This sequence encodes CASSLWQGVPGETQYF.

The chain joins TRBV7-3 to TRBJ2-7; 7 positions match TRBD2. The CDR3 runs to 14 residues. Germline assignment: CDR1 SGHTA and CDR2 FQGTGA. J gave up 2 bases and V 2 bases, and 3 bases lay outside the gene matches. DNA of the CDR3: TGTGCCAGCAGCTTAGGGGGGGAAACCTACGAGCAGTACTTC. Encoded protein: CASSLGGETYEQYF. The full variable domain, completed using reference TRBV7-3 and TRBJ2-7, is GAGVSQTPSNKVTEKGKYVELRCDPISGHTALYWYRQSLGQGPEFLIYFQGTGAADDSGLPNDRFFAVRPEGSVSTLKIQRTERGDSAVYLCASSLGGETYEQYFGPGTRLTVT.

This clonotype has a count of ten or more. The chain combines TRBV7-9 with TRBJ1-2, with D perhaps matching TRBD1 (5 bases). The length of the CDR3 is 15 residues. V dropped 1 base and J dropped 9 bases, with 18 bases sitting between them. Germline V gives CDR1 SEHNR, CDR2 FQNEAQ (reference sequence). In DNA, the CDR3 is TGTGCCAGCAGCTTAGAGTATCCAGGGATTGAGAGCTACACCTTC. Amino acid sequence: CASSLEYPGIESYTF.

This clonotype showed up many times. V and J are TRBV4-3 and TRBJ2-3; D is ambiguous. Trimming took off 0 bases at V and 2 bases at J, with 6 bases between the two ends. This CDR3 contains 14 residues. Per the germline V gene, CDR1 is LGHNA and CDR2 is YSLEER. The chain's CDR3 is CASSQDHITDTQYF. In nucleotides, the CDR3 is TGCGCCAGCAGCCAAGATCATATCACAGATACGCAGTATTTT.

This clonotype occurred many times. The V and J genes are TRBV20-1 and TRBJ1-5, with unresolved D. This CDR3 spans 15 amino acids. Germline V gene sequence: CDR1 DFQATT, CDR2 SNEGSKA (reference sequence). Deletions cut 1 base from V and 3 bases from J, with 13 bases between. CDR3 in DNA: TGCAGTGCTAGAGGTTCGGGCAGTCTCAATCAGCCCCAGCATTTT. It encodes CSARGSGSLNQPQHF.

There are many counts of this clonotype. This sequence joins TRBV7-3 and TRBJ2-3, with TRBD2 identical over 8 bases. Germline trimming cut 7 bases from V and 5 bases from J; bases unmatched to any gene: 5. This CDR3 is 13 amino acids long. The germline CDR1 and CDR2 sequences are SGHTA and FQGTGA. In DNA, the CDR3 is TGTGCCAGCAAAGCGGGAGTTGGAGATACGCAGTATTTT. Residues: CASKAGVGDTQYF.

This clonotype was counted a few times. In DNA form, the CDR3 reads TGTGCCAGCAGCTTAAGGGCCAACAAGTATAACACAGATACGCAGTATTTT. Translation gives CASSLRANKYNTDTQYF. The chain recombines TRBV5-6 with TRBJ2-3; D gene uncertain. Germline V lookup: CDR1 SGHDT, CDR2 YYEEEE. The V end was cut by 2 bases, the J end by 2 bases, with 18 bases between. This CDR3 region has 17 residues.

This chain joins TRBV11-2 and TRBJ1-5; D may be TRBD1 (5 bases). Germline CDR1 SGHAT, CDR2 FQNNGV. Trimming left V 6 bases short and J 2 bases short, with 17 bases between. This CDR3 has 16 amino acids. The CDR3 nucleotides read TGTGCCAGCAGTTACTCGCGGGGGATGGGCAATCAGCCCCAGCATTTT. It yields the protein CASSYSRGMGNQPQHF.

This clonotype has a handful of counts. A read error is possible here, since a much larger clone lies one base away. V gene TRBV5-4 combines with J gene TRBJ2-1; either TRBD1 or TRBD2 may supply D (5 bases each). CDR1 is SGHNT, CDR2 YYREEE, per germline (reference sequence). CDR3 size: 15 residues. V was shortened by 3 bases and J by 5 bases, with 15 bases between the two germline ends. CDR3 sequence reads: CASSSGRTQHNEQFF. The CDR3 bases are TGTGCCAGCAGCTCGGGACGGACACAGCACAATGAGCAGTTCTTC.

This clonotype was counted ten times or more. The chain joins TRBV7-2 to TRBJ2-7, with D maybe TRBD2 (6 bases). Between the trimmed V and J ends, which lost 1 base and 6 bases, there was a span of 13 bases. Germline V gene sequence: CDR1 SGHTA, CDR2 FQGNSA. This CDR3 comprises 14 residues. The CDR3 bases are TGTGCCAGCAGCTTAGGGCAGGAGACTAGCGAGCAGTACTTC. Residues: CASSLGQETSEQYF.

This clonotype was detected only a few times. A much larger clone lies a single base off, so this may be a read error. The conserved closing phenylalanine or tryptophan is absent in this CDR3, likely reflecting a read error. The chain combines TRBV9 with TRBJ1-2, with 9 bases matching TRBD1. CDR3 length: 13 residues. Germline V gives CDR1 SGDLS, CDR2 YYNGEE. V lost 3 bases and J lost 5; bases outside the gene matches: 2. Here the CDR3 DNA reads TGTGCCAGCAGCGGACAGGGGGGGTATGGCTACACCTCC. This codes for CASSGQGGYGYTS.

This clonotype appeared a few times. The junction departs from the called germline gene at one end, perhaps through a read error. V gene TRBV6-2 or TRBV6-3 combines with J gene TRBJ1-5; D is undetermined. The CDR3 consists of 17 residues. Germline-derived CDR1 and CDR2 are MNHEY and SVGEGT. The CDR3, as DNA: TGTGCCAGCAGCTACTATCCAGGTCTCAATAGCAATCAGCCCCAGCATTTT. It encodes CASSYYPGLNSNQPQHF.

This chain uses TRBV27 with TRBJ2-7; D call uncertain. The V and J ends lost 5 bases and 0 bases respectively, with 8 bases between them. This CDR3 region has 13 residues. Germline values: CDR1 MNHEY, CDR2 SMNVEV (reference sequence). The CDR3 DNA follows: TGTGCCAGCAGTGTACGTTACTCCTACGAGCAGTACTTC. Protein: CASSVRYSYEQYF.

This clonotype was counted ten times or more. The CDR3 coding sequence is TGTGCCAGCAGTTACTCGCCAGTTGTTAACGGTCCTGAGCAGTACTTC. It translates to CASSYSPVVNGPEQYF. J is TRBJ2-7 and V is TRBV6-6, with D uncertain. CDR1 is MNHNY and CDR2 is SVGAGI in the germline V gene (reference sequence). This CDR3 has 16 amino acids. Trimming removed 0 bases from V and 7 bases from J, with 19 bases in between.

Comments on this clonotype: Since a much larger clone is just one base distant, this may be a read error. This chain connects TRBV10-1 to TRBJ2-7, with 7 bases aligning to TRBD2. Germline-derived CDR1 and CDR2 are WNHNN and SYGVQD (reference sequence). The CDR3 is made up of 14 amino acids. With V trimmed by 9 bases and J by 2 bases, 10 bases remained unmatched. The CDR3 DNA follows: TGCGCCAGGGCATGGGGAGGGATCCCCTACGAGCAGTACTTC. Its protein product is CARAWGGIPYEQYF.

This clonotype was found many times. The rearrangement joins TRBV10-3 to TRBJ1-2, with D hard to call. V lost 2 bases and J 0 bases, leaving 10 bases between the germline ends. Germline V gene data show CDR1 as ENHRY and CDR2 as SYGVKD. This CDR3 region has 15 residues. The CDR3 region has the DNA TGTGCCATCAGTGAGCGGCAGGTTGCTAACTATGGCTACACCTTC. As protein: CAISERQVANYGYTF.

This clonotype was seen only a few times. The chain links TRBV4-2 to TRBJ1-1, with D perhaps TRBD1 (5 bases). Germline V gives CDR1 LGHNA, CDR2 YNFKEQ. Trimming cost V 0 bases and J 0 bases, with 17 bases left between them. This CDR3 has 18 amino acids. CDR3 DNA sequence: TGTGCCAGCAGCCAAGATCGGGGGGGGAAACACCTGAACACTGAAGCTTTCTTT. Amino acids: CASSQDRGGKHLNTEAFF.

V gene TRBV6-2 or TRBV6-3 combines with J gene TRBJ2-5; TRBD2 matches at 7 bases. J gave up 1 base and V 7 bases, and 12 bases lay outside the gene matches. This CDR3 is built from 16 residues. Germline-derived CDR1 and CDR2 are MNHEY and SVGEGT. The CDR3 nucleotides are TGTGCCAGCACTCTTAACCTGGCGGGAGTCCAAGAGACCCAGTACTTC. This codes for CASTLNLAGVQETQYF.

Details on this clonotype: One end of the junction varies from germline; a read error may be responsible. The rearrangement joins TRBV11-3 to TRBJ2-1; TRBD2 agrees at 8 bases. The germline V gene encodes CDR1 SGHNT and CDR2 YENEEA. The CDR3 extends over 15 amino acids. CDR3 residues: CASSMSGSSHNEQFF. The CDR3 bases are TGTGCCAGCAGCATGAGCGGGAGCTCCCACAATGAGCAGTTCTTC.

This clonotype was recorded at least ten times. CDR3 coding DNA: TGTGCCAGCAGCCGATACCTCCGGCCGGATAGCACAGATACGCAGTATTTT. It is translated as CASSRYLRPDSTDTQYF. This chain joins TRBV7-2 and TRBJ2-3; unclear D gene. Per germline, CDR1 SGHTA and CDR2 FQGNSA. The CDR3 contains 17 residues. V lost 5 bases and J 0 bases, leaving 18 bases between the germline ends.

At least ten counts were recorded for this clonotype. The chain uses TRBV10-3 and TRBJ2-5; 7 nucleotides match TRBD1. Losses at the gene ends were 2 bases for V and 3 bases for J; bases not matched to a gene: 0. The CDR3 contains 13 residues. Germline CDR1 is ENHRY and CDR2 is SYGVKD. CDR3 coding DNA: TGTGCCATCAGTGAGACAGGGGAAGAGACCCAGTACTTC. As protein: CAISETGEETQYF.

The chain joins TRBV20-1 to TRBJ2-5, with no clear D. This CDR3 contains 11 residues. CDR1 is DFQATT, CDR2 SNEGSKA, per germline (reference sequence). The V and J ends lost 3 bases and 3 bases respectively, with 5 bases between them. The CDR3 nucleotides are TGCAGTGCTAGCCCAAAAGAGACCCAGTACTTC. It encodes CSASPKETQYF.

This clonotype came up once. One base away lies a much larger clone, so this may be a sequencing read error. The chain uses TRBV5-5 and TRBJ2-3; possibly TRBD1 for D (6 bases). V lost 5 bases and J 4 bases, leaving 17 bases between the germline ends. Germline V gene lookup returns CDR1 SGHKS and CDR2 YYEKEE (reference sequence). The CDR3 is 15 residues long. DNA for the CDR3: TGTGCCAGCAGTTCGTACGGGGCAGGGGCAGATACGCAGTATTTT. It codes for CASSSYGAGADTQYF.

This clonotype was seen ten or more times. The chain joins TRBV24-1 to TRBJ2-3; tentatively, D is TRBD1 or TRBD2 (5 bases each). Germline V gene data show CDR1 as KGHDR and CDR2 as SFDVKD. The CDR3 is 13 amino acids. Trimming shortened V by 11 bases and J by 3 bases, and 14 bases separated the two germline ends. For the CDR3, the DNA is TGTGCCATTGGGGACGTTAGTACAGATACGCAGTATTTT. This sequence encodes CAIGDVSTDTQYF.

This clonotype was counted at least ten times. CDR3 region: CASSVGAGLIRQDTQYF. In DNA, the CDR3 is TGTGCCAGCAGCGTGGGTGCGGGACTCATCCGCCAAGATACGCAGTATTTT. V usage is TRBV9 and J usage is TRBJ2-3; tentatively, D is TRBD2 (6 bases). Trimming stripped 2 bases from V and 5 bases from J, with 21 bases between. Germline CDR1 reads SGDLS; CDR2 reads YYNGEE. This CDR3 comprises 17 residues.

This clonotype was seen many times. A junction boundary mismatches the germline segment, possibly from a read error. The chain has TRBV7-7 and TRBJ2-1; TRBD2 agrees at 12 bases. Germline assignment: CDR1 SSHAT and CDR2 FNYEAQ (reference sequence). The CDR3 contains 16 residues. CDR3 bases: TGTGCTAGCAGCCCACTAGCGGGGGGCTTAGGGAATGAGCAGTTCTTC. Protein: CASSPLAGGLGNEQFF. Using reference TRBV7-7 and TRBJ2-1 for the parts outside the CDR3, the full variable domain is GAGVSQSPRYKVTKRGQDVTLRCDPISSHATLYWYQQALGQGPEFLTYFNYEAQPDKSGLPSDRFSAERPEGSISTLTIQRTEQRDSAMYRCASSPLAGGLGNEQFFGPGTRLTVL.

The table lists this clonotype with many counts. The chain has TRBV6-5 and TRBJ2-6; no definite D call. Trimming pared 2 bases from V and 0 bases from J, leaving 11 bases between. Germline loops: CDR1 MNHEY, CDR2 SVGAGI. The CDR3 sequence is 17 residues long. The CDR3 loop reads CASSYQGRSSGANVLTF. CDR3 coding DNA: TGTGCCAGCAGTTACCAAGGGCGGAGCTCTGGGGCCAACGTCCTGACTTTC.

CDR3 protein: CASSLMGEQDTQYF. CDR3 coding DNA: TGTGCCAGCAGCTTAATGGGGGAACAAGATACGCAGTATTTT. The rearrangement links TRBV7-6 to TRBJ2-3; D may be TRBD1 or TRBD2 (5 bases each). Germline loops: CDR1 SGHVS, CDR2 FNYEAQ. The CDR3 totals 14 residues. V was clipped by 2 bases and J by 5 bases, with 11 bases between them. The variable domain in full, with the rest retrieved from reference TRBV7-6 and TRBJ2-3, is GAGVSQSPRYKVTKRGQDVALRCDPISGHVSLYWYRQALGQGPEFLTYFNYEAQQDKSGLPNDRFSAERPEGSISTLTIQRTEQRDSAMYRCASSLMGEQDTQYFGPGTRLTVL.

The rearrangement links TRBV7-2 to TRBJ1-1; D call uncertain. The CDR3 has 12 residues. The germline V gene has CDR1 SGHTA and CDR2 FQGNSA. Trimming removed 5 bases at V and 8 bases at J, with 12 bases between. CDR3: CASSSITREAFF. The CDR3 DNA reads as TGTGCCAGCAGCAGTATCACCCGAGAAGCTTTCTTT.

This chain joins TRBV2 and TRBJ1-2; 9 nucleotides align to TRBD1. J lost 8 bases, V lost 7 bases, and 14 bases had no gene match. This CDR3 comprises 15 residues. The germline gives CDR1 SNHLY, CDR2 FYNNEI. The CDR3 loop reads CASTPGTGRKGGYTF. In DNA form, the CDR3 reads TGTGCCAGCACTCCCGGGACAGGGAGAAAAGGCGGCTACACCTTC.